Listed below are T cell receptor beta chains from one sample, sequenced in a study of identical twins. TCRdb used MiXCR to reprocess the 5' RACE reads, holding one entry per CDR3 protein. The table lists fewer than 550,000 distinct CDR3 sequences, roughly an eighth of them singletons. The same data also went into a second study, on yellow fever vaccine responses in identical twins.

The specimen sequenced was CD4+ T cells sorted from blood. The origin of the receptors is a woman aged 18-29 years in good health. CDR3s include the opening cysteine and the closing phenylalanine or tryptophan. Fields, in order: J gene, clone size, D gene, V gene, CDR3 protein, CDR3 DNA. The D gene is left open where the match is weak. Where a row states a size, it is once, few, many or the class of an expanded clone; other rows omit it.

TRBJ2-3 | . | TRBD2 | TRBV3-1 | CASSQGTSGRGTDTQYF | TGTGCCAGCAGCCAAGGGACTAGCGGGAGGGGCACAGATACGCAGTATTTT
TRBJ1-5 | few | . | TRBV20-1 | CSATKGGSGQPQHF | TGCAGTGCCACCAAAGGGGGGTCGGGACAGCCCCAGCATTTT
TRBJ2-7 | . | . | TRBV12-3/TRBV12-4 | CASSLGPRLHEQYF | TGTGCCAGCAGTTTGGGACCACGTCTCCACGAGCAGTACTTC
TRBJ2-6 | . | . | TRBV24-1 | CATSDSYSGANVLTF | TGTGCCACCAGTGACAGCTACTCTGGGGCCAACGTCCTGACTTTC
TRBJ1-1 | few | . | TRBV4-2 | CASSQGIGRGNTEAFF | TGTGCCAGCAGCCAAGGGATTGGCAGAGGAAACACTGAAGCTTTCTTT
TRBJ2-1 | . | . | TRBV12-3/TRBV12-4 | CASSPSGGSEQFF | TGTGCCAGCAGTCCCTCTGGGGGCAGTGAGCAGTTCTTC
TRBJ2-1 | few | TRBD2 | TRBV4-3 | CASSRTKKAGVAYNEQFF | TGCGCCAGCAGCCGAACAAAAAAAGCGGGAGTGGCCTACAATGAGCAGTTCTTC
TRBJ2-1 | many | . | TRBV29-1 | CSVVPSYNEQFF | TGCAGCGTTGTTCCTTCCTACAATGAGCAGTTCTTC
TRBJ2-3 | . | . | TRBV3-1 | CASSLRGGDTQYF | TGTGCCAGCAGCCTTCGAGGGGGAGATACGCAGTATTTT
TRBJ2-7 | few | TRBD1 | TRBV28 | CASSSARGQRYKQYF | TGTGCCAGCAGTTCGGCCAGGGGACAGAGGTACAAGCAGTACTTC
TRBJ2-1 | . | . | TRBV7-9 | CASSSVRENEQFF | TGTGCCAGCAGCTCAGTCCGAGAAAATGAGCAGTTCTTC
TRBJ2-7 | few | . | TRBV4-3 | CASSQDNYPTYEQYF | TGCGCCAGCAGCCAAGATAATTACCCCACCTACGAGCAGTACTTC